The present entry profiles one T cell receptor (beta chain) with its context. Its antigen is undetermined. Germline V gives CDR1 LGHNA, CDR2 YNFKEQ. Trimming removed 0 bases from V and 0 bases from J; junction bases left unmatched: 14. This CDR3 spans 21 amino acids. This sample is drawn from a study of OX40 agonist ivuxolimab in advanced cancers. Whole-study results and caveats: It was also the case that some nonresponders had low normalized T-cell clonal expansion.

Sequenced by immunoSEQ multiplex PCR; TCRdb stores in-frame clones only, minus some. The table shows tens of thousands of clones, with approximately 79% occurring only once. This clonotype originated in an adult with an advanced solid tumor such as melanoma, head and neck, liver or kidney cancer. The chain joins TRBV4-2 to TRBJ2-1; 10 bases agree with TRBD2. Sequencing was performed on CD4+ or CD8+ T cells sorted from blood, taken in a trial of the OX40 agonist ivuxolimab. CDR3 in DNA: TGTGCCAGCAGCCAAGAGAGAAGAGCGGGGGGGCCAGGTGGCTCCTACAATGAGCAGTTCTTC. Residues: CASSQERRAGGPGGSYNEQFF.